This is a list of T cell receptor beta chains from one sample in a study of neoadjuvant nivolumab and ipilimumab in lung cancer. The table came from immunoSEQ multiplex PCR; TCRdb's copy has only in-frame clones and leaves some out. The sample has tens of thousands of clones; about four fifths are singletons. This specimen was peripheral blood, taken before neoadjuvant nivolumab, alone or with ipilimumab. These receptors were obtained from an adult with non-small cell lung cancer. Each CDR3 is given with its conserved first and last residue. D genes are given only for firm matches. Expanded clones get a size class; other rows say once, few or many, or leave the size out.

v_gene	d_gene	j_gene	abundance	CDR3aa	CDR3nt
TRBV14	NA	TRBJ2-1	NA	CASSQVSVSEQFF	TGTGCCAGCAGCCAAGTTAGCGTAAGTGAGCAGTTCTTC
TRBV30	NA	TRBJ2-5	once	CAWSSSPGTQYF	TGTGCCTGGAGTAGTAGTCCAGGGACCCAGTACTTC
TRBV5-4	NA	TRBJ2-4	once	CASSPSWDGKNIQYF	TGTGCCAGCAGCCCGTCCTGGGACGGAAAAAACATTCAGTACTTC
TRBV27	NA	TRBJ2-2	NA	CASRQVFNTGELFF	TGTGCCAGCCGACAGGTGTTTAACACCGGGGAGCTGTTTTTT
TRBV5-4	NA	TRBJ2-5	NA	CASSPDRVLLAAGTQYF	TGTGCCAGCAGCCCTGACCGCGTACTTCTCGCGGCAGGGACCCAGTACTTC
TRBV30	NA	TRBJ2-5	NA	CAWSSQSQETQYF	TGTGCCTGGAGTTCACAGAGCCAAGAGACCCAGTACTTC
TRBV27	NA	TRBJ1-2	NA	CASSFSAGGGYTF	TGTGCCAGCAGTTTTTCGGCTGGGGGAGGCTACACCTTC
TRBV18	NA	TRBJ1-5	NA	CASSPPGRGSNQPQHF	TGTGCCAGCTCCCCCCCCGGACGGGGAAGCAATCAGCCCCAGCATTTT
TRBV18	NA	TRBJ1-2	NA	CASSPQKEVNYGYTF	TGTGCCAGCTCACCACAAAAAGAGGTTAACTATGGCTACACCTTC
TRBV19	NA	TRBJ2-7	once	CASTLDSFSYEQYF	TGTGCCAGTACCCTGGACAGTTTCTCCTACGAGCAGTACTTC
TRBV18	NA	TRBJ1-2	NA	CASSPGQEDGYTF	TGTGCCAGCTCACCGGGACAAGAAGATGGCTACACCTTC
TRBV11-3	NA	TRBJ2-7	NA	CASSPGVSYEQYF	TGTGCCAGCAGTCCGGGGGTGAGCTACGAGCAGTACTTC
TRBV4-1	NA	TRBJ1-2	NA	CASSHGSYGYTF	TGCGCCAGCAGCCATGGCAGTTATGGCTACACCTTC
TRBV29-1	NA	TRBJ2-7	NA	CSADAGHRDEQYF	TGCAGCGCCGACGCGGGGCACAGAGATGAGCAGTACTTC
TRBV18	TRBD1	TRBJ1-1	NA	CASSPSTGGTEAFF	TGTGCCAGCTCACCGTCGACAGGGGGTACTGAAGCTTTCTTT
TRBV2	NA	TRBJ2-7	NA	CASTLQYRSYEQYF	TGTGCCAGCACCCTTCAATATCGGTCCTACGAGCAGTACTTC
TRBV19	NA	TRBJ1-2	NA	CASSINYGYTF	TGTGCCAGTAGTATCAACTATGGCTACACCTTC
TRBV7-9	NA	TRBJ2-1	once	CASSLGSGIRHEQFF	TGTGCCAGCAGCTTAGGAAGCGGAATTAGGCATGAGCAGTTCTTC
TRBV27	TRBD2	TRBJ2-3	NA	CASSSRLWGLAGTDTQYF	TGTGCCAGCAGCTCGCGGTTGTGGGGACTAGCGGGCACAGATACGCAGTATTTT
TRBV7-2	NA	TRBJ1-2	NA	CASRRGEVTNYGYTF	TGTGCCAGCCGAAGGGGGGAGGTAACCAACTATGGCTACACCTTC
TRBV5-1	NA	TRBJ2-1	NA	CASSSIGPYNEQFF	TGCGCCAGCAGCTCGATAGGACCCTACAATGAGCAGTTCTTC
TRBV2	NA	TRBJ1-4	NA	CASSLGGGLGEKLFF	TGTGCCAGCAGCCTCGGAGGGGGGCTGGGAGAAAAACTGTTTTTT
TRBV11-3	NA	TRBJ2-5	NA	CASSSLVTETQYF	TGTGCCAGCAGCTCTCTAGTAACTGAGACCCAGTACTTC
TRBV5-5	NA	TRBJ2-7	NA	CASSLEPRANDEQYF	TGTGCCAGCAGCTTGGAACCCAGGGCCAACGACGAGCAGTACTTC
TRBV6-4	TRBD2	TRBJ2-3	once	CASSEGLAGTDTQYF	TGTGCCAGCAGTGAGGGACTAGCGGGCACAGATACGCAGTATTTT
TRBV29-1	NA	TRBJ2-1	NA	CSGQDISYNEQFF	TGCAGCGGGCAGGATATTTCCTACAATGAGCAGTTCTTC
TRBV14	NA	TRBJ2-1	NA	CASSQERVGDGNEQFF	TGTGCCAGCAGCCAAGAGAGGGTAGGAGATGGCAATGAGCAGTTCTTC
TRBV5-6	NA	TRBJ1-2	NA	CASSLLSDGYTF	TGTGCCAGCAGCTTGTTATCTGATGGCTACACCTTC
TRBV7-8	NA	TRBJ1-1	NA	CASTRTRETEAFF	TGTGCCAGCACCCGAACTCGGGAAACTGAAGCTTTCTTT
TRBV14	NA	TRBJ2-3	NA	CASSQDLGTQYF	TGTGCCAGCAGCCAAGATCTAGGCACGCAGTATTTT
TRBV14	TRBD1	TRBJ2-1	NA	CASSRPGQGSWNEQFF	TGTGCCAGCAGCCGGCCGGGACAGGGAAGTTGGAATGAGCAGTTCTTC
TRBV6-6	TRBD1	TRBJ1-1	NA	CASSFDRVGTEAFF	TGTGCCAGCAGTTTCGACAGGGTGGGCACTGAAGCTTTCTTT
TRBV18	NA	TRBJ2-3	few	CASSPITDTQYF	TGTGCCAGCTCACCGATCACAGATACGCAGTATTTT
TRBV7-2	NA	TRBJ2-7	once	CASSLGGGQITYF	TGTGCCAGCAGCTTAGGTGGGGGCCAGATTACTTACTTC
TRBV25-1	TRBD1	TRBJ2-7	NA	CASSEFRPGGYEQYF	TGTGCCAGCAGTGAATTCCGCCCAGGGGGCTACGAGCAGTACTTC
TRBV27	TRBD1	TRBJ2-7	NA	CASSLRGTGGSYEQYF	TGTGCCAGCAGTTTAAGGGGGACAGGGGGGTCCTACGAGCAGTACTTC
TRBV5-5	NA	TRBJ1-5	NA	CASSLLADSLNQPQHF	TGTGCCAGCAGCTTACTCGCAGACAGCCTAAATCAGCCCCAGCATTTT
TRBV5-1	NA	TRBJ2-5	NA	CASSLGLVGLKETQYF	TGCGCCAGCAGCTTGGGACTAGTGGGGCTCAAAGAGACCCAGTACTTC
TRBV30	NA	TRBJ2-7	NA	CAWRTALTYEQYF	TGTGCCTGGAGGACAGCTCTTACCTACGAGCAGTACTTC
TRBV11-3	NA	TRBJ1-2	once	CASSAGQSRAGYTF	TGTGCCAGCAGCGCCGGACAGTCTCGAGCAGGCTACACTTTC
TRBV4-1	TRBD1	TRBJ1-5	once	CASSLSGQGNREPQHF	TGCGCCAGCAGCTTATCGGGACAGGGAAATCGTGAGCCCCAGCATTTT
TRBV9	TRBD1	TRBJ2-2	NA	CASSVEGTGGGGELFF	TGTGCCAGCAGCGTAGAGGGGACAGGGGGTGGCGGGGAGCTGTTTTTT
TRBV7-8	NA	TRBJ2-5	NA	CASSSGLRGLGETQYF	TGTGCCAGCAGCTCTGGGCTTAGGGGCTTAGGGGAGACCCAGTACTTC
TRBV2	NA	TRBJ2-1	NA	CASKGLRNNEQFF	TGTGCCAGCAAGGGGCTGAGAAACAATGAGCAGTTCTTC
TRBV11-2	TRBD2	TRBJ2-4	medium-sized	CASSLSGRAGNIQYF	TGTGCCAGCAGCCTTAGCGGGAGGGCAGGTAACATTCAGTACTTC
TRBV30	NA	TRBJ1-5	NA	CAWSVGRSSSQPQHF	TGTGCCTGGAGTGTCGGCAGGTCGTCCAGCCAGCCCCAGCATTTT
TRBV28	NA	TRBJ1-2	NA	CASSYGRASIGYTF	TGTGCCAGCAGTTATGGGCGGGCGTCCATAGGCTACACCTTC
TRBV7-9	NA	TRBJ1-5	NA	CASSKGDEPQHF	TGTGCCAGCAGCAAGGGAGATGAGCCCCAGCATTTT
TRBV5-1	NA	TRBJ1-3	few	CASSPSTGSSGNTIYF	TGCGCCAGCAGCCCGTCGACGGGGAGCTCTGGAAACACCATATATTTT
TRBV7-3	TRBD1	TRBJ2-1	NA	CASSLKGAASSYNEQFF	TGTGCCAGCAGCTTAAAGGGGGCCGCGAGCTCCTACAATGAGCAGTTCTTC
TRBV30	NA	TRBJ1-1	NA	CARREREATEAFF	TGTGCCCGCAGGGAAAGGGAGGCCACTGAAGCTTTCTTT
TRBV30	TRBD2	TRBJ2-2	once	CAWSVGLVTGELFF	TGTGCCTGGAGTGTAGGACTAGTCACCGGGGAGCTGTTTTTT
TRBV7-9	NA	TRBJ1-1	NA	CASSLVEGSEAFF	TGTGCCAGCAGCTTAGTCGAGGGTTCTGAAGCTTTCTTT
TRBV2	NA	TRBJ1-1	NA	CASSDVRGTEAFF	TGTGCCAGCAGTGATGTTCGGGGCACTGAAGCTTTCTTT